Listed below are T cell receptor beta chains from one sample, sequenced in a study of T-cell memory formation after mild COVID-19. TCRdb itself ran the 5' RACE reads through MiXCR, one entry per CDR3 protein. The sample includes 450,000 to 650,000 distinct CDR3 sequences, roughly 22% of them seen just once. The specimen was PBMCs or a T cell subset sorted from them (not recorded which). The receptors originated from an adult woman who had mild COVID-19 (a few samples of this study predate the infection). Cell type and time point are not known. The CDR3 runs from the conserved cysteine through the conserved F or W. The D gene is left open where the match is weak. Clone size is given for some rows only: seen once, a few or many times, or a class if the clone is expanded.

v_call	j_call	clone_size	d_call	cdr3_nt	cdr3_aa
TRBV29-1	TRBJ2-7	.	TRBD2	TGCAGCTCCTCAAGCGGGGGGGCCAACGAGCAGTACTTC	CSSSSGGANEQYF
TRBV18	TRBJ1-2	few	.	TGTGCCAGCTCCCCGAATCCATCGACACGACACACCAACTATGGCTACACCTTC	CASSPNPSTRHTNYGYTF
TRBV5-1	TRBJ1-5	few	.	TGCGCCAGCAGGGGAGATAGCAATCAGCCCCAGCATTTT	CASRGDSNQPQHF
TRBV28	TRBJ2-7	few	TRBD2	TGTGCCAGCAAACCCAGCGGGAGTTCATCCTACGAGCAGTACTTC	CASKPSGSSSYEQYF
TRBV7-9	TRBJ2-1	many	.	TGTGCCAGCAGCCTACTCACAGGGTTCGGGGATGAGCAGTTCTTC	CASSLLTGFGDEQFF
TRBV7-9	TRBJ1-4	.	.	TGTGCCAGCGGCTTCCCTAATGAAAAACTGTTTTTT	CASGFPNEKLFF
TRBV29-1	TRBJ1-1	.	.	TGCAGCGTGGGGGGAGGCATGAACACTGAAGCTTTCTTT	CSVGGGMNTEAFF
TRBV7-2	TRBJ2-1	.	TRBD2	TGTGCCAGCAGCTTATCGAAGACTAGCGGGATTCGGCGATATGAGCAGTTCTTC	CASSLSKTSGIRRYEQFF
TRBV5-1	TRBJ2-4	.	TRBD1	TGCGCCAGCAGCTTGGGCGCAGGGGGCTCGGGAAACATTCAGTACTTC	CASSLGAGGSGNIQYF
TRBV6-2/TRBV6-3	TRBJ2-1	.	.	TGTGCCACCGTCACACCTCCCTTTTACAATGAGCAGTTCTTC	CATVTPPFYNEQFF
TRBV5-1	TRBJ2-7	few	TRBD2	TGCGCCAGCAGCTTGGAGGGCGGGAGCGTTCCTGTTTCCGAGCAGTACTTC	CASSLEGGSVPVSEQYF
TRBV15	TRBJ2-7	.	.	TGTGCCACCAGCAGAGGTCCCCCGGGAAACGAGCAGTACTTC	CATSRGPPGNEQYF
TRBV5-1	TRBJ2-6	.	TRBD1	TGCGCCAGCAGCTTGTGGTCTCAGACAGGGTTCGGGGCCAACGTCCTGACTTTC	CASSLWSQTGFGANVLTF